Below are 22 T cell receptor beta chains sequenced from a single sample in a study of blood T cell repertoires in COVID-19 (dated by TCRdb to 2018 to 2020). Library preparation used the immunoSEQ multiplex PCR assay. TCRdb limited this immuneACCESS table to in-frame rearrangements with V and J called. A share of clones is missing; checked studies link under half to unresolved V genes, and the rest is unexplained. Recorded for this sample are 200,000 to 250,000 clones; 82% of them occurred a single time. The leading ten clones occupy roughly 5.1% of the sample. Sequencing was carried out using peripheral blood. Receptor source: a woman aged 70-85 years with COVID-19, enrolled during active disease.

The chain couples TRBV5-1 to TRBJ2-2; 11 positions agree with TRBD2. J was trimmed by 7 bases and V by 4 bases; bases with no gene match: 15. The CDR3 is 18 residues long. From germline, CDR1 is SGHRS and CDR2 YFSETQ. The chain's CDR3 is CASSPGVAGGPIIGELFF. The CDR3 DNA reads TGCGCCAGCAGCCCCGGGGTAGCGGGAGGGCCGATCATCGGGGAGCTGTTTTTT. The full variable domain, with the rest looked up from reference TRBV5-1 and TRBJ2-2, is KAGVTQTPRYLIKTRGQQVTLSCSPISGHRSVSWYQQTPGQGLQFLFEYFSETQRNKGNFPGRFSGRQFSNSRSEMNVSTLELGDSALYLCASSPGVAGGPIIGELFFGEGSRLTVL.

The chain combines TRBV29-1 with TRBJ1-5, with D unclear. Germline V CDR1 and CDR2: SQVTM, ANQGSEA. V was shortened by 2 bases and J by 0 bases, with 5 bases between the two germline ends. The length of the CDR3 is 13 residues. The CDR3 nucleotides are TGCAGCGTTGAACAGGATAGCAATCAGCCCCAGCATTTT. This gives the protein CSVEQDSNQPQHF.

V and J are TRBV28 and TRBJ2-3; the D is unclear. The germline gives CDR1 MDHEN, CDR2 SYDVKM. The CDR3 runs to 14 residues. V lost 7 bases to trimming and J lost 2 bases, with 13 bases between them. This CDR3 reads CASTLTALTDTQYF. DNA of the CDR3: TGTGCCAGCACCCTGACTGCCCTCACAGATACGCAGTATTTT.

The chain couples TRBV7-9 to TRBJ2-5, with TRBD1 identical over 10 bases. CDR1 is SEHNR and CDR2 is FQNEAQ in the germline V gene (reference sequence). The CDR3 length is 15 residues. The V and J ends lost 3 bases and 5 bases, in that order; junction bases with no gene match: 6. The DNA of the CDR3 is TGTGCCAGCAGCTTTTGGACAGGGGGACAGGAGACCCAGTACTTC. Protein product: CASSFWTGGQETQYF. The variable domain in full, completed from reference TRBV7-9 and TRBJ2-5, reads DTGVSQNPRHKITKRGQNVTFRCDPISEHNRLYWYRQTLGQGPEFLTYFQNEAQLEKSRLLSDRFSAERPKGSFSTLEIQRTEQGDSAMYLCASSFWTGGQETQYFGPGTRLLVL.

On this clone: Other DNA sequences within the sample encode an identical CDR3. This chain connects TRBV3-1 (or the pseudogene TRBV3-2) to TRBJ1-5; D gene unclear. CDR1 and CDR2 (germline): LGHDT, YNNKEL (reference sequence). The CDR3 contains 13 residues. Trimming removed 1 base at V and 4 bases at J, with 5 bases between. The CDR3 protein is CASSQGGNQPQHF. The CDR3 DNA is TGTGCCAGCAGCCAAGGCGGGAATCAGCCCCAGCATTTT.

The chain uses TRBV28 and TRBJ1-1, with 7 bases fitting TRBD1. CDR1 and CDR2 (germline): MDHEN, SYDVKM. J gave up 1 base and V 4 bases, and 6 bases lay outside the gene matches. CDR3 length equals 15 residues. The CDR3 nucleotides read TGTGCCAGCAGTTCCCCGGGACAGCCGAACACTGAAGCTTTCTTT. This translates into CASSSPGQPNTEAFF.

The chain combines TRBV28 with TRBJ2-7; no definite D call. Trimming cost V 3 bases and J 3 bases, with 6 bases left between them. The length of the CDR3 is 12 residues. CDR1 and CDR2 from the germline V gene are MDHEN and SYDVKM. CDR3 bases: TGTGCCAGCAGTTTTCAGTACTACGAGCAGTACTTC. It yields the protein CASSFQYYEQYF.

The chain combines TRBV6-2 or TRBV6-3 with TRBJ2-5, with TRBD2 matching over 7 bases. This CDR3 has 18 amino acids. Germline V CDR1 and CDR2: MNHEY, SVGEGT. V shed 5 bases and J 5 bases; nucleotides not matched to a gene: 20. The CDR3 protein is CASSTGRTGGRLGETQYF. CDR3 nucleotides: TGTGCCAGCAGTACGGGGCGGACGGGAGGCCGTTTGGGGGAGACCCAGTACTTC.

For this clone: Other DNA sequences in the same sample also yield this CDR3. The CDR3 protein is CAIRRDTEAFF. The CDR3 DNA is TGTGCCATCAGACGGGACACTGAAGCTTTCTTT. V and J are TRBV10-3 and TRBJ1-1; D unclear. Per the germline V gene, CDR1 is ENHRY and CDR2 is SYGVKD. The CDR3 extends over 11 amino acids. Trimming removed 6 bases from V and 3 bases from J, with 5 bases in between.

CDR3: CASSLQGAGEQFF. Written as DNA, the CDR3 is TGTGCCAGCAGCCTCCAGGGGGCTGGTGAGCAGTTCTTC. This chain joins TRBV5-6 and TRBJ2-1; 8 bases agree with TRBD1. From germline, CDR1 is SGHDT and CDR2 YYEEEE. V was clipped by 4 bases and J by 9 bases; unmatched bases: 6. The CDR3 is 13 residues long.

The chain joins TRBV7-2 to TRBJ2-7; D is possibly TRBD2 (6 bases). V was pared by 0 bases and J by 3 bases, with 15 bases between. Germline CDR1 is SGHTA and CDR2 is FQGNSA. The length of the CDR3 is 16 residues. The CDR3 bases are TGTGCCAGCAGCTTAGCGCGGGGCGCTGGGAACTACGAGCAGTACTTC. Translating gives CASSLARGAGNYEQYF. The full variable domain, with the rest looked up from reference TRBV7-2 and TRBJ2-7, is GAGVSQSPSNKVTEKGKDVELRCDPISGHTALYWYRQSLGQGLEFLIYFQGNSAPDKSGLPSDRFSAERTGGSVSTLTIQRTQQEDSAVYLCASSLARGAGNYEQYFGPGTRLTVT.

The chain uses TRBV29-1 and TRBJ1-5; D is possibly TRBD1 (5 bases). The CDR3 is 13 amino acids. The germline V gene has CDR1 SQVTM and CDR2 ANQGSEA. Trimming removed 6 bases from V and 6 bases from J, with 15 bases in between. The CDR3 DNA reads as TGCAGCGTCGCAGGGTTAGGCGGTCAGCCCCAGCATTTT. Translated: CSVAGLGGQPQHF.

The genes are TRBV5-6 and TRBJ1-2, with D unclear. V was clipped by 4 bases and J by 1 base, with 8 bases between them. Germline V gene data show CDR1 as SGHDT and CDR2 as YYEEEE. CDR3 length: 13 amino acids. CDR3: CASSPTRNYGYTF. For the CDR3, the DNA is TGTGCCAGCAGCCCCACGCGTAACTATGGCTACACCTTC.

With regard to this clone: One end of the junction varies from germline; a read error may be responsible. The chain combines TRBV11-2 with TRBJ1-4, with a possible D match to TRBD1 (5 bases). Germline V CDR1 and CDR2: SGHAT, FQNNGV. This CDR3 is built from 12 residues. This chain's CDR3 is CASSLGEGRPSF. The CDR3 DNA sequence: TGTGCCAGCAGCTTAGGGGAGGGACGGCCCTCTTTT.

This sequence joins TRBV3-1 (or the pseudogene TRBV3-2) and TRBJ1-4, with TRBD1 matching 9 bases. Trimming removed 5 bases from V and 10 bases from J; junction bases left unmatched: 8. This CDR3 has 14 amino acids. Germline CDR1 and CDR2: LGHDT and YNNKEL (reference sequence). The CDR3 region has the DNA TGTGCCAGCAGCTTCCGGGACAGGGTCGGAAAACTGTTTTTT. Translation gives CASSFRDRVGKLFF.

The gene calls are TRBV28 and TRBJ1-1; a possible D gene is TRBD1 (5 bases). CDR1 is MDHEN and CDR2 is SYDVKM in the germline V gene. This CDR3 contains 12 residues. V dropped 6 bases and J dropped 7 bases, with 12 bases sitting between them. In nucleotides, the CDR3 is TGTGCCAGCAGGGGGGGGAAGGATGAAGCTTTCTTT. Its protein product is CASRGGKDEAFF. Full variable domain (remainder filled in from reference TRBV28 and TRBJ1-1): DVKVTQSSRYLVKRTGEKVFLECVQDMDHENMFWYRQDPGLGLRLIYFSYDVKMKEKGDIPEGYSVSREKKERFSLILESASTNQTSMYLCASRGGKDEAFFGQGTRLTVV.

The J gene is TRBJ1-1, the V gene TRBV19, with 7 bases aligning to TRBD1. Germline V gene data show CDR1 as LNHDA and CDR2 as SQIVND (reference sequence). This CDR3 region has 13 residues. V gave up 8 bases and J gave up 4 bases; unmatched junction bases: 7. CDR3: CASLVRGSTEAFF. The CDR3 nucleotides are TGTGCCAGTCTGGTCAGGGGGAGCACTGAAGCTTTCTTT.

The chain recombines TRBV7-2 with TRBJ1-5; unclear D gene. The V end lost 3 bases, the J end lost 4 bases, and 4 bases lay between the germline ends. This CDR3 has 12 residues. CDR1 is SGHTA, CDR2 FQGNSA, per germline. This CDR3 reads CASSFNNQPQHF. In DNA, the CDR3 is TGTGCCAGCAGCTTTAATAATCAGCCCCAGCATTTT.

The rearrangement uses TRBV19 and TRBJ1-5, with no clear D. Germline V gene sequence: CDR1 LNHDA, CDR2 SQIVND (reference sequence). Trimming stripped 4 bases from V and 3 bases from J, with 13 bases between. The CDR3 totals 15 residues. CDR3: CASSTTPGFNQPQHF. The CDR3 DNA reads as TGTGCCAGTAGTACCACCCCGGGGTTCAATCAGCCCCAGCATTTT.

The chain is built from TRBV2 and TRBJ2-7; 9 nucleotides align to TRBD2. Trimming removed 8 bases from V and 3 bases from J; junction bases left unmatched: 11. The germline V gene encodes CDR1 SNHLY and CDR2 FYNNEI. This CDR3 region has 15 residues. The CDR3 reads CASAAGGKRNYEQYF. CDR3 bases: TGTGCCAGCGCGGCGGGAGGGAAACGTAACTACGAGCAGTACTTC.

The chain employs TRBV28 and TRBJ1-1; D may be TRBD1 (5 bases). The germline V gene has CDR1 MDHEN and CDR2 SYDVKM. This CDR3 has 16 residues. V was cut by 3 bases and J by 2 bases, with 16 bases left in between. In DNA, the CDR3 is TGTGCCAGCAGTTTTGGGGCCCGTGGTCGAAACACTGAAGCTTTCTTT. Its translation is CASSFGARGRNTEAFF.

The V call is TRBV7-2, the J call TRBJ2-2, with 8 bases fitting TRBD2. CDR3 length equals 14 residues. Looked up from germline, CDR1 is SGHTA and CDR2 is FQGNSA. Trimming took 5 bases from V and 2 from J; bases not matched to a gene: 1. CDR3 coding DNA: TGTGCCAGCAGCGGACTAGCTAACACCGGGGAGCTGTTTTTT. This codes for CASSGLANTGELFF.